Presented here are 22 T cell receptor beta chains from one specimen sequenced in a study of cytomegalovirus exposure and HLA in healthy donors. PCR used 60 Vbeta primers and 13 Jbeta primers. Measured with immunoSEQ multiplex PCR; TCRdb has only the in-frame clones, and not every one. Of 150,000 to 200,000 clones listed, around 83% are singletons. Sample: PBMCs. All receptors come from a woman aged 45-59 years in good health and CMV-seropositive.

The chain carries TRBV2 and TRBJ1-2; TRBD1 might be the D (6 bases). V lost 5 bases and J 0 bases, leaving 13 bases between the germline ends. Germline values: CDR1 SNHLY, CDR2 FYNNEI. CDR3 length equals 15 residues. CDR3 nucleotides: TGTGCCAGCAGTCGGACAGCAACTCCTAACTATGGCTACACCTTC. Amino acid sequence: CASSRTATPNYGYTF. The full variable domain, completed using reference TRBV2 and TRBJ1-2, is EPEVTQTPSHQVTQMGQEVILRCVPISNHLYFYWYRQILGQKVEFLVSFYNNEISEKSEIFDDQFSVERPDGSNFTLKIRSTKLEDSAMYFCASSRTATPNYGYTFGSGTRLTVV.

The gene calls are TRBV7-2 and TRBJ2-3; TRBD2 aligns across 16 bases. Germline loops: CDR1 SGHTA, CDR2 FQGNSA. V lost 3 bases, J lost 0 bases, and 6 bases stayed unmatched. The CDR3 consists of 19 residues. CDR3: CASSFDGTSGGASTDTQYF. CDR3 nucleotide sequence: TGTGCCAGCAGCTTCGATGGGACTAGCGGGGGGGCAAGCACAGATACGCAGTATTTT.

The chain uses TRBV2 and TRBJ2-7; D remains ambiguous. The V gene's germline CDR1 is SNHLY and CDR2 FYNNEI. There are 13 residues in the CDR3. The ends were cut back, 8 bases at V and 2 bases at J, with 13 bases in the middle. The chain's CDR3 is CASANVYAYEQYF. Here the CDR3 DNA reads TGTGCCAGCGCGAACGTGTACGCCTACGAGCAGTACTTC.

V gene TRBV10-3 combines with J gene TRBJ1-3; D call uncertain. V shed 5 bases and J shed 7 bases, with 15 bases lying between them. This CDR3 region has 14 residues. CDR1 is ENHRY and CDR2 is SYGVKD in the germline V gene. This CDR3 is CAISNRLGGNTIYF. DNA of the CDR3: TGTGCCATCAGTAACCGGCTTGGAGGGAACACCATATATTTT.

The DNA for the CDR3 is TGTGCCAGCAAGACTGGACTGTTATCCTACGAGCAGTACTTC. This translates into CASKTGLLSYEQYF. This chain connects TRBV5-6 to TRBJ2-7, with a possible D match to TRBD2 (5 bases). Trimming shortened V by 6 bases and J by 1 base, and 14 bases separated the two germline ends. This CDR3 contains 14 residues. CDR1 is SGHDT, CDR2 YYEEEE, per germline.

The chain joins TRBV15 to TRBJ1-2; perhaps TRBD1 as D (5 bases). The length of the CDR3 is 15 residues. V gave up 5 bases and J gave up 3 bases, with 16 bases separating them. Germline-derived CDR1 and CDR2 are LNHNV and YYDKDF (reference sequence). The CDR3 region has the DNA TGTGCCACCAGCCCGGGGGGATCCGGGGACTATGGCTACACCTTC. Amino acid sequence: CATSPGGSGDYGYTF.

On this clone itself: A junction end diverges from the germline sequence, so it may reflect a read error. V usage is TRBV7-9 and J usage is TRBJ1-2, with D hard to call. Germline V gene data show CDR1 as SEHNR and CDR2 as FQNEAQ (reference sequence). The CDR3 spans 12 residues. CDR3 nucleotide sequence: TGTTCCAGCAGCGAGCCTAACTATGGCTACACCTTC. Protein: CSSSEPNYGYTF.

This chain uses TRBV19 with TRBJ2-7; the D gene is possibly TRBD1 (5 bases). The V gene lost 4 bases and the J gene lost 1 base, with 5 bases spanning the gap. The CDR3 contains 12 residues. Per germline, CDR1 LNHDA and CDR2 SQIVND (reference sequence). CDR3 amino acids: CASSTGSYEQYF. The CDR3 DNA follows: TGTGCCAGTAGTACAGGGTCCTACGAGCAGTACTTC.

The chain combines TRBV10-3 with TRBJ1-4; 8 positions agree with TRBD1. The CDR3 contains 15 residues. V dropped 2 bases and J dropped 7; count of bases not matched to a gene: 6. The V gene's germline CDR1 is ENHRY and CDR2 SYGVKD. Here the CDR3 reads CAISETDRVFEKLFF. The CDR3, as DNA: TGTGCCATCAGTGAGACGGACAGGGTTTTTGAAAAACTGTTTTTT.

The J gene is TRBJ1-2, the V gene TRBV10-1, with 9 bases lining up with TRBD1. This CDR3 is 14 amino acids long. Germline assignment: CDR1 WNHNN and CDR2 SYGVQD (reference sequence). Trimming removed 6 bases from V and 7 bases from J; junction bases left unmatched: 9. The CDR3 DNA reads TGCGCCAGCAGCCCCTCCGGGACAGGGTCTGGCTACACCTTC. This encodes CASSPSGTGSGYTF.

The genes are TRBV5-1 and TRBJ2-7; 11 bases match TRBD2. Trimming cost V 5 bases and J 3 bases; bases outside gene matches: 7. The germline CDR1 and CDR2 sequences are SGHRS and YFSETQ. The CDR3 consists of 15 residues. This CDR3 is CASRAGTSGFYEQYF. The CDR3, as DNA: TGCGCCAGCAGAGCCGGGACTAGCGGATTCTACGAGCAGTACTTC.

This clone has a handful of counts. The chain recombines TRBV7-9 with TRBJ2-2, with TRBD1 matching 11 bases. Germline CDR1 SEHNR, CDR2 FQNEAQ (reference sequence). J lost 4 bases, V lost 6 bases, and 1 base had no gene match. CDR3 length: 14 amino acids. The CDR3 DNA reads TGTGCCAGCAGGGGGACAGGGGGCACCGGGGAGCTGTTTTTT. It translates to CASRGTGGTGELFF.

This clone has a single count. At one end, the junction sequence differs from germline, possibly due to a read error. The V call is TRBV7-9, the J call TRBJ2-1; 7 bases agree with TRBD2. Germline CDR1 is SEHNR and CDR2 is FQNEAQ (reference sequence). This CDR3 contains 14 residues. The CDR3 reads CSSSLGGGSNEQFF. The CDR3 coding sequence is TGTTCCAGCAGCTTGGGCGGCGGGAGCAATGAGCAGTTCTTC. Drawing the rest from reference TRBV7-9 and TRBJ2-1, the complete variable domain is DTGVSQNPRHKITKRGQNVTFRCDPISEHNRLYWYRQTLGQGPEFLTYFQNEAQLEKSRLLSDRFSAERPKGSFSTLEIQRTEQGDSAMYLCSSSLGGGSNEQFFGPGTRLTVL.

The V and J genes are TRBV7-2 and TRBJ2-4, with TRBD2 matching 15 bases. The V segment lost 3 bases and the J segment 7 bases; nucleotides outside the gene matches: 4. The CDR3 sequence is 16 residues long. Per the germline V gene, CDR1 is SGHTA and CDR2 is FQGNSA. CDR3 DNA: TGTGCCAGCAGCTTCCCCGGGACTAGCGGGGGGAACATTCAGTACTTC. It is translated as CASSFPGTSGGNIQYF.

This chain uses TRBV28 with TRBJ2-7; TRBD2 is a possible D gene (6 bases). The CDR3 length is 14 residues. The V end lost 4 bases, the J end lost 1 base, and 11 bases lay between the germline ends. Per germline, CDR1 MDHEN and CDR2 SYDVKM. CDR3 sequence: CASSSGLSSYEQYF. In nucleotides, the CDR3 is TGTGCCAGCAGTTCGGGACTTTCTTCCTACGAGCAGTACTTC.

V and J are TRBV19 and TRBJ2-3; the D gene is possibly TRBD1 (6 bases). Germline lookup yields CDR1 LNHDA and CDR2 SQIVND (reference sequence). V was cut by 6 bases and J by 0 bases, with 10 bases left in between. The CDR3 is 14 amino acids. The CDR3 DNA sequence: TGTGCCAGTAGGGACGACAGGAGCACAGATACGCAGTATTTT. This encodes CASRDDRSTDTQYF.

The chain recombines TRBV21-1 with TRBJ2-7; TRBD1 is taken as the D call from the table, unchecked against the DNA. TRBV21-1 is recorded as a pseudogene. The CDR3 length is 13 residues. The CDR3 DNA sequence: TGTGCCAGCCCCCGGACAGGGGGGAGCGAGCAGTACTTC. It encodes CASPRTGGSEQYF.

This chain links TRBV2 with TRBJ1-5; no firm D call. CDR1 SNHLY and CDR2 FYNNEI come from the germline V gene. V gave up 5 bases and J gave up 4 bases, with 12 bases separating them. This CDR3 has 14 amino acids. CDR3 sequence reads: CASSQSRVNQPQHF. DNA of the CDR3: TGTGCCAGCAGTCAGAGTCGGGTGAATCAGCCCCAGCATTTT. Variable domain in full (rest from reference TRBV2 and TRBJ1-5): EPEVTQTPSHQVTQMGQEVILRCVPISNHLYFYWYRQILGQKVEFLVSFYNNEISEKSEIFDDQFSVERPDGSNFTLKIRSTKLEDSAMYFCASSQSRVNQPQHFGDGTRLSIL.

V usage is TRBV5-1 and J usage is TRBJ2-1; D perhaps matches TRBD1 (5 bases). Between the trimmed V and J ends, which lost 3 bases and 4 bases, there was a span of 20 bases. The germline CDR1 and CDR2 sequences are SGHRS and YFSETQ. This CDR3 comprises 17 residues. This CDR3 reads CASSSKNPGQGYNEQFF. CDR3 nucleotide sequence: TGCGCCAGCAGCTCAAAGAATCCAGGGCAAGGGTACAATGAGCAGTTCTTC.

CDR3 bases: TGTGCCAGTAGTATAGATTTAGCAGGGGGCGGTCATCAGCCCCAGCATTTT. Protein sequence: CASSIDLAGGGHQPQHF. The rearrangement links TRBV19 to TRBJ1-5; 8 nucleotides match TRBD1. V shed 0 bases and J 5 bases; nucleotides not matched to a gene: 9. The CDR3 has 17 amino acids. Germline CDR1 LNHDA, CDR2 SQIVND (reference sequence).

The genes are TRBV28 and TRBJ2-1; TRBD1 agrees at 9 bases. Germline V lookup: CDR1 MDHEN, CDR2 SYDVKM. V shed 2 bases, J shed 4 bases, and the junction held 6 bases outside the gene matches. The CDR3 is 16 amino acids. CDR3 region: CASSLAGTGLYNEQFF. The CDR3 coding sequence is TGTGCCAGCAGTTTAGCCGGGACAGGGCTATACAATGAGCAGTTCTTC.

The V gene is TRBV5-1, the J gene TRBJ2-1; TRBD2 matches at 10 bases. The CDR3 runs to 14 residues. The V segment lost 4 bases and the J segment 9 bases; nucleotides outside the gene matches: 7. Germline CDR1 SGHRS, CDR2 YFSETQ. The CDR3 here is CASSPPGLAFEQFF. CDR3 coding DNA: TGCGCCAGCAGCCCACCGGGACTAGCGTTTGAGCAGTTCTTC.